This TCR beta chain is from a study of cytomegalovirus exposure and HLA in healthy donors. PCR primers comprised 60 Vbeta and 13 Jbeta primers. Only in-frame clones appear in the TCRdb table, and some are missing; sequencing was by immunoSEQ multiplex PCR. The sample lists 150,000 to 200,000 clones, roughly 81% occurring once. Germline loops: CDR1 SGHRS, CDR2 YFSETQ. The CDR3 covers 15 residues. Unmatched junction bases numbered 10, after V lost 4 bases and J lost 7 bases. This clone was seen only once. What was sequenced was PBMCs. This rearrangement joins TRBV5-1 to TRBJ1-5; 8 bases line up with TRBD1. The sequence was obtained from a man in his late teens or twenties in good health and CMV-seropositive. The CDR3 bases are TGCGCCAGCAGCCCGGGGGCAGGGGGCGAACAGCCCCAGCATTTT. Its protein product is CASSPGAGGEQPQHF.